This TCR beta chain was captured by sequencing in a study of T cells in Graves' hyperthyroidism and ophthalmopathy. Amplified regions were TCR beta CDR3 sequences from RNA transcripts. Initially, a first-round RT-PCR of the TCR CDR3 employed the HTBI primer set. TCRdb processed the multiplex PCR reads anew with MiXCR; each CDR3 protein has one entry. The sample shows a few hundred thousand distinct CDR3 sequences, roughly 50% of them seen only once. V shed 0 bases and J shed 1 base, with 14 bases lying between them. CDR3 length: 18 amino acids. Germline-derived CDR1 and CDR2 are SGHRS and YFSETQ. This clonotype was detected ten times or more.

The rearrangement joins TRBV5-1 to TRBJ2-6; weak D call: TRBD2 (5 bases). This sequence was found in an adult woman with Graves' disease, either hyperthyroidism or ophthalmopathy (not recorded which). The sample was peripheral blood or thyroid tissue (not recorded which). The CDR3 reads CASSLAGDTVSGANVLTF. CDR3 DNA: TGCGCCAGCAGCTTGGCCGGGGATACGGTATCTGGGGCCAACGTCCTGACTTTC.